Sequencing of this T cell receptor (beta chain) was carried out in a study of regulatory T cells in long-lasting Graves disease. Time point of the sample: newly diagnosed GD, antithyroid drugs for less than 3 months. TCR sequences were obtained from RNA taken from PBMCs. This clonotype was counted ten times or more. Trimming took 6 bases from V and 0 from J; bases not matched to a gene: 8. The CDR3 totals 15 residues. Germline loops: CDR1 DFQATT, CDR2 SNEGSKA (reference sequence). iRepertoire HTBI primers and Arm-PCR of CDR3 regions built TCR beta libraries. Each CDR3 protein gets one entry after TCRdb re-called the multiplex PCR reads with MiXCR. The sample yields around 250,000 distinct CDR3 sequences, around 17% seen once.

This TCR came from a female donor with Graves disease. This sample comprised peripheral blood mononuclear cells (PBMCs), obtained at new diagnosis, from a patient treated with antithyroid drugs. The chain carries TRBV20-1 and TRBJ2-3, with TRBD2 matching over 8 bases. The CDR3 coding sequence is TGCAGTGCCAACGCGGGAGGCGCAAGCACAGATACGCAGTATTTT. Residues: CSANAGGASTDTQYF.